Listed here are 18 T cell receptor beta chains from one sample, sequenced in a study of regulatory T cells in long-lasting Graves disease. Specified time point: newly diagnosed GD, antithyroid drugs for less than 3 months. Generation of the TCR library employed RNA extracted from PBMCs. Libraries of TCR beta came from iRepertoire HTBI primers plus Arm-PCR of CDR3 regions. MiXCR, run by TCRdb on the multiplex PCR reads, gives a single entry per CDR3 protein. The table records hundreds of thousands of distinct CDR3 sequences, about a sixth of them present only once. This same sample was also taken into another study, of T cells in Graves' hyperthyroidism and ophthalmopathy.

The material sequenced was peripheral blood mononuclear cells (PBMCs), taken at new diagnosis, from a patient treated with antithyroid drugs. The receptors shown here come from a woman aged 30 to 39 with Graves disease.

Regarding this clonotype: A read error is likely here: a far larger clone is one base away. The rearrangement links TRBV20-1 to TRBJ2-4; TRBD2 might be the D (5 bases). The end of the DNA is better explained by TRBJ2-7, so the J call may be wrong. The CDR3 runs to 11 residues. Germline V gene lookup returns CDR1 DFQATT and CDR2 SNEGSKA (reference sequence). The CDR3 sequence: CSTSVGYEQYF. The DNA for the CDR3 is TGCAGTACTAGTGTGGGCTACGAGCAGTACTTC.

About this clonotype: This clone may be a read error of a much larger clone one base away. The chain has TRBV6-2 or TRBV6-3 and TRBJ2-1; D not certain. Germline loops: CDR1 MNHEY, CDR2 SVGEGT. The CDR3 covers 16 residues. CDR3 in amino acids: CASSSKRAASYDEQFF. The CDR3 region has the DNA TGTGCCAGCAGCTCAAAAAGGGCAGCCTCCTACGATGAGCAGTTCTTC.

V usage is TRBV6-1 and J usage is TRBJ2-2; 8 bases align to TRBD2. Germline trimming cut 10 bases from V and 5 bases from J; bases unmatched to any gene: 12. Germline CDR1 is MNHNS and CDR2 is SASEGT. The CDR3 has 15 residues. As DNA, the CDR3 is TGTGCCACCAGAGTTCACGGGGGGGTTACCGGGGAGCTGTTTTTT. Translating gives CATRVHGGVTGELFF.

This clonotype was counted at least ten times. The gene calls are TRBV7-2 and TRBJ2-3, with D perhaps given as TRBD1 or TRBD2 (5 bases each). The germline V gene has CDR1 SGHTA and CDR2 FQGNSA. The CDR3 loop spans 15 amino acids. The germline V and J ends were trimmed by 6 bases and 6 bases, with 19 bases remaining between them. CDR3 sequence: CASSGAGRERDTQYF. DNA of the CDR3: TGTGCCAGCAGTGGGGCAGGCAGGGAGAGGGATACGCAGTATTTT. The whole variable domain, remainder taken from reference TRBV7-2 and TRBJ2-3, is GAGVSQSPSNKVTEKGKDVELRCDPISGHTALYWYRQSLGQGLEFLIYFQGNSAPDKSGLPSDRFSAERTGGSVSTLTIQRTQQEDSAVYLCASSGAGRERDTQYFGPGTRLTVL.

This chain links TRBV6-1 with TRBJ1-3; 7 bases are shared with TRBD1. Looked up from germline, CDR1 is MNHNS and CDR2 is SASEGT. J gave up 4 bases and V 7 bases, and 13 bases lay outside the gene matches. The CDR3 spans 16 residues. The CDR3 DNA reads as TGTGCCAGCACATATAACCGGGACAGTATCGGAAACACCATATATTTT. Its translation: CASTYNRDSIGNTIYF.

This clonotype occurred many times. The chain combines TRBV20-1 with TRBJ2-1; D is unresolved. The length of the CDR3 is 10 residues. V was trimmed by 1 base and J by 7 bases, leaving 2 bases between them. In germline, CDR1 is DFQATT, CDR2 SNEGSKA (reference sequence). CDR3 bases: TGCAGTGCTAGAGCTAATGAGCAGTTCTTC. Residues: CSARANEQFF.

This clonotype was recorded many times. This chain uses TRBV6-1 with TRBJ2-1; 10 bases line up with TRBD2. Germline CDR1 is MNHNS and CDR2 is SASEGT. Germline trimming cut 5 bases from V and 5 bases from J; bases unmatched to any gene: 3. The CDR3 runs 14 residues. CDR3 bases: TGTGCCAGCAGTCCTAGCGGGAGAGACAATGAGCAGTTCTTC. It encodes CASSPSGRDNEQFF.

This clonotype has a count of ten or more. This CDR3 reads CASSNRAAGTEAFF. CDR3 coding DNA: TGTGCCAGCAGCAACAGGGCGGCCGGGACTGAAGCTTTCTTT. The rearrangement uses TRBV11-2 and TRBJ1-1; tentative D call: TRBD1 (6 bases). The CDR3 is made up of 14 amino acids. Trimming took 5 bases from V and 5 from J, leaving 15 bases between them. Germline CDR1 SGHAT, CDR2 FQNNGV. Looking up the rest from reference TRBV11-2 and TRBJ1-1 gives the full variable domain: EAGVAQSPRYKIIEKRQSVAFWCNPISGHATLYWYQQILGQGPKLLIQFQNNGVVDDSQLPKDRFSAERLKGVDSTLKIQPAKLEDSAVYLCASSNRAAGTEAFFGQGTRLTVV.

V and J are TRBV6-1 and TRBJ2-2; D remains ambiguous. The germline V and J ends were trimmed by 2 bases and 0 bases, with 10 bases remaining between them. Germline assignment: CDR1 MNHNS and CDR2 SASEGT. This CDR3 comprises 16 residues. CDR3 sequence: CASSEYVPANTGELFF. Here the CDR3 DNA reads TGTGCCAGCAGTGAATATGTTCCCGCGAACACCGGGGAGCTGTTTTTT.

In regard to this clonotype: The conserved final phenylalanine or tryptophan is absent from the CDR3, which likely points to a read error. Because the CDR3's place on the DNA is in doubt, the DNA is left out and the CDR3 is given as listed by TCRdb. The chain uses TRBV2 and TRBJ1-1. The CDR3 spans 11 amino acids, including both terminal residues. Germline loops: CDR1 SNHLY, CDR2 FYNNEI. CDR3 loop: CASMAGGGVRV.

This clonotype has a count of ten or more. Here the CDR3 reads CASSLTIQGLYGYTF. CDR3 sequence (DNA): TGTGCCAGCAGCCTAACAATACAGGGGTTGTATGGCTACACCTTC. V gene TRBV7-8 combines with J gene TRBJ1-2; 7 bases align to TRBD1. Germline lookup yields CDR1 SGHVS and CDR2 FQNEAQ. The CDR3 extends over 15 amino acids. V shed 5 bases and J 5 bases; nucleotides not matched to a gene: 11.

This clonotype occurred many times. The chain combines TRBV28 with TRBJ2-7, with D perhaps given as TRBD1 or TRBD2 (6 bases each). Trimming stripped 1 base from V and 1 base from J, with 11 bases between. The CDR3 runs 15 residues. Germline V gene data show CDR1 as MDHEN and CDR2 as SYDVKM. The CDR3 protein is CASSLYGGQSYEQYF. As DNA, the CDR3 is TGTGCCAGCAGTTTATATGGGGGGCAGTCCTACGAGCAGTACTTC.

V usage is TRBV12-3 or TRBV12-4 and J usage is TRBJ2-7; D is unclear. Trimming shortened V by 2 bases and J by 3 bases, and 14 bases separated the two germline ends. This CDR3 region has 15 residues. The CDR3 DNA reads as TGTGCCAGCAGTTTAAATTTGGCCCTGAACTACGAGCAGTACTTC. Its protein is CASSLNLALNYEQYF.

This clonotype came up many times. The chain's CDR3 is CASRRTGGNEKLFF. CDR3 DNA sequence: TGTGCCAGCAGACGGACAGGGGGGAATGAAAAACTGTTTTTT. V and J are TRBV3-1 and TRBJ1-4; TRBD1 agrees at 10 bases. Germline V gene sequence: CDR1 LGHDT, CDR2 YNNKEL (reference sequence). Losses at the gene ends were 6 bases for V and 5 bases for J; bases not matched to a gene: 3. The CDR3 is 14 amino acids.

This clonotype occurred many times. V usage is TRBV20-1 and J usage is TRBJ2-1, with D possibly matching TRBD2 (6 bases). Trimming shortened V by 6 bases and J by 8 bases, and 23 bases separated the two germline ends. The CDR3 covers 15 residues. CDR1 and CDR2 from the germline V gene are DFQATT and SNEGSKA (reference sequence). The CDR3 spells CSAQGPTREKHEQFF. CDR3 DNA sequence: TGCAGTGCCCAAGGCCCCACCCGGGAGAAGCATGAGCAGTTCTTC.

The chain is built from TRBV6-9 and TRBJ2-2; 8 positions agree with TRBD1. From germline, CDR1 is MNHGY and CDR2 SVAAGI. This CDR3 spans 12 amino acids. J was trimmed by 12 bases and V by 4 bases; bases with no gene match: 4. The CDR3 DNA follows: TGTGCCAGCAGTTTAGGACAGGGCCAGCTGTTTTTT. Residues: CASSLGQGQLFF.

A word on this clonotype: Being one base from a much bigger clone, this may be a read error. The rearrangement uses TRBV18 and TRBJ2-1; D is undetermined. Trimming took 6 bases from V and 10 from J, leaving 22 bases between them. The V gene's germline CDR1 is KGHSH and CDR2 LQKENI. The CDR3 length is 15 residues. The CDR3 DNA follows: TGTGCCAGCTCCCGGACGCAGGAAAGCTCCTACGAGCAGTTCTTC. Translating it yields CASSRTQESSYEQFF.

The CDR3 protein is CASSVAPDREKTQYF. CDR3 nucleotide sequence: TGTGCCAGCAGCGTAGCCCCGGACAGGGAAAAGACCCAGTACTTC. The chain uses TRBV9 and TRBJ2-5, with 8 bases fitting TRBD1. V lost 0 bases to trimming and J lost 6 bases; unmatched junction nucleotides: 7. This CDR3 has 15 amino acids. The V gene's germline CDR1 is SGDLS and CDR2 YYNGEE.